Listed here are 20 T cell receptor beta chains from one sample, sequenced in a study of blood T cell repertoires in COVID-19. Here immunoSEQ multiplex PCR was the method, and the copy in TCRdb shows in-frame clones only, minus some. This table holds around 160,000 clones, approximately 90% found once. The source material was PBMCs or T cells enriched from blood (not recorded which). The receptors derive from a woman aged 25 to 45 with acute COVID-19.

In DNA, the CDR3 is TGTGCCAGCAGCCTCCAGGGACTAGCGACAGATACGCAGTATTTT. It translates to CASSLQGLATDTQYF. This chain joins TRBV7-3 and TRBJ2-3, with 10 bases identical to TRBD2. Germline CDR1 reads SGHTA; CDR2 reads FQGTGA. V was pared by 5 bases and J by 3 bases, with 5 bases of the junction left unmatched. The CDR3 has 15 residues.

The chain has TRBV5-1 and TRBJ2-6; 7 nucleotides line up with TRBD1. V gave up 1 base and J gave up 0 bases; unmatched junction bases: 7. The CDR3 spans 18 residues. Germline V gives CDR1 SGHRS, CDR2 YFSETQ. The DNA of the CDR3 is TGCGCCAGCAGCTTGTCGGGACAGATTTTCTCTGGGGCCAACGTCCTGACTTTC. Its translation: CASSLSGQIFSGANVLTF.

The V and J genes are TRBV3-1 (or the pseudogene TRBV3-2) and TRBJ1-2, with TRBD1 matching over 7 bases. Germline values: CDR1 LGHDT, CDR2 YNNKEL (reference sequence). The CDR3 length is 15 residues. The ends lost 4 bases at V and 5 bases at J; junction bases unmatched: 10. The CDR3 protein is CASSLTPGGRYGYTF. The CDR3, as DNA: TGTGCCAGCAGCCTAACTCCAGGGGGACGGTATGGCTACACCTTC.

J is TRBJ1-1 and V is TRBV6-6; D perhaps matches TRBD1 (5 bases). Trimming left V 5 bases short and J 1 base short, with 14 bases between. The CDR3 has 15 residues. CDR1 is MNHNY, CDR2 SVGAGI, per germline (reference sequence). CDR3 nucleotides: TGTGCCAGCAGTCCACAAGACAGACGGAACACTGAAGCTTTCTTT. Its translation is CASSPQDRRNTEAFF.

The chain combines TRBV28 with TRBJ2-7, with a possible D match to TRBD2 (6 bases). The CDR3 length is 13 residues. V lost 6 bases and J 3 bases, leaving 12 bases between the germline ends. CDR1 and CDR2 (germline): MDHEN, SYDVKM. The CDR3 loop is CASRLAGHYEQYF. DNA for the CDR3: TGTGCCAGCAGACTAGCAGGGCACTACGAGCAGTACTTC.

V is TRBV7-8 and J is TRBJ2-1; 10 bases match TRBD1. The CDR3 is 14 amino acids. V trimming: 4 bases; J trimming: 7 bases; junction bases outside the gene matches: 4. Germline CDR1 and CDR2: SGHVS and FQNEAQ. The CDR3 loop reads CASSSWGQGNEQFF. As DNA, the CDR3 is TGTGCCAGCAGCTCATGGGGACAGGGGAATGAGCAGTTCTTC. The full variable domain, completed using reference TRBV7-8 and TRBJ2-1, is GAGVSQSPRYKVAKRGQDVALRCDPISGHVSLFWYQQALGQGPEFLTYFQNEAQLDKSGLPSDRFFAERPEGSVSTLKIQRTQQEDSAVYLCASSSWGQGNEQFFGPGTRLTVL.

This CDR3 reads CASSEAEASWGYTF. The CDR3, as DNA: TGTGCCAGCAGTGAAGCCGAGGCTTCCTGGGGCTACACCTTC. The chain recombines TRBV6-1 with TRBJ1-2; no clear D. The CDR3 covers 14 residues. V was cut by 0 bases and J by 8 bases, with 13 bases left in between. The V gene's germline CDR1 is MNHNS and CDR2 SASEGT.

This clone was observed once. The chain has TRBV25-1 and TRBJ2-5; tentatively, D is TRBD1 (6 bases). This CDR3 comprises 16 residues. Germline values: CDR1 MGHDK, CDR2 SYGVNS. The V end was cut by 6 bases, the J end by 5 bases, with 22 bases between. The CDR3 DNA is TGTGCCAGCAGGCAGGGGCAGGCGTCCTATCGGGAGACCCAGTACTTC. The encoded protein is CASRQGQASYRETQYF.

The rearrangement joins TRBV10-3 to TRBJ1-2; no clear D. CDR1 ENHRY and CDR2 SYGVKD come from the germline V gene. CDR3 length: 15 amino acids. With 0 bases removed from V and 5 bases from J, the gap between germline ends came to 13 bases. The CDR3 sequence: CAISESMESSYGYTF. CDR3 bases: TGTGCCATCAGTGAGTCGATGGAGAGTTCGTATGGCTACACCTTC.

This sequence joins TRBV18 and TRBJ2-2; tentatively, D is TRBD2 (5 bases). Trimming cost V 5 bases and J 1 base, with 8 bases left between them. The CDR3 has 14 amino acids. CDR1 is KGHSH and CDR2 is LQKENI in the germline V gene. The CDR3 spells CASSSDLNTGELFF. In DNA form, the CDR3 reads TGTGCCAGCTCATCGGACTTGAACACCGGGGAGCTGTTTTTT.

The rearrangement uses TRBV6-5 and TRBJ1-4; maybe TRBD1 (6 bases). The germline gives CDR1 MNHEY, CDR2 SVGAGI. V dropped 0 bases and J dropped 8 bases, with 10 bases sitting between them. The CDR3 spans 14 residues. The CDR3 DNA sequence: TGTGCCAGCAGTTACTCAGGGGGACTAGAAAAACTGTTTTTT. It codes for CASSYSGGLEKLFF.

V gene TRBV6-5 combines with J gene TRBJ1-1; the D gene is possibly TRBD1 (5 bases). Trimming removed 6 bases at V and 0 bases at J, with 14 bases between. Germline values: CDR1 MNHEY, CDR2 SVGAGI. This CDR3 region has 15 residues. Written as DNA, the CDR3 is TGTGCCAGCAGACCGCAAAACAGGATGAACACTGAAGCTTTCTTT. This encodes CASRPQNRMNTEAFF.

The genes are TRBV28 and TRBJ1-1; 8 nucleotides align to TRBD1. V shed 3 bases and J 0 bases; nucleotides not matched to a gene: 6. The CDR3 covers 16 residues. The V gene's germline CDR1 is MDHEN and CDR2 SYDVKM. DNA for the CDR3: TGTGCCAGCAGTTTCGGGACAGGAACTCTGAACACTGAAGCTTTCTTT. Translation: CASSFGTGTLNTEAFF.

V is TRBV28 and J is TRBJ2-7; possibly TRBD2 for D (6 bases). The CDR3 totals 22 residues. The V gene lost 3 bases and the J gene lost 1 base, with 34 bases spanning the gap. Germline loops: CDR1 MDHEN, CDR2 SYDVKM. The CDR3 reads CASSFSLGGSGSGGFRSYEQYF. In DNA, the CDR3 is TGTGCCAGCAGTTTTAGTCTTGGGGGGAGTGGTAGCGGAGGCTTTAGGTCCTACGAGCAGTACTTC.

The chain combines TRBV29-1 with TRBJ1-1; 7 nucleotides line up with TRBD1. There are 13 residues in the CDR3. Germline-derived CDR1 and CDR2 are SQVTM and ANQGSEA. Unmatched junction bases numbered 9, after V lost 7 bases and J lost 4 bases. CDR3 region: CSGSTGTGTEAFF. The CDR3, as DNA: TGCAGCGGTTCGACAGGGACGGGCACTGAAGCTTTCTTT.

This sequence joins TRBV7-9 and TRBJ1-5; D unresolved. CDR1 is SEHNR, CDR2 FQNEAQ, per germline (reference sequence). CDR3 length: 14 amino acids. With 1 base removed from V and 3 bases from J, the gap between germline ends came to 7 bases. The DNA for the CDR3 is TGTGCCAGCAGCTTAGGCGTAGACAATCAGCCCCAGCATTTT. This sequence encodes CASSLGVDNQPQHF.

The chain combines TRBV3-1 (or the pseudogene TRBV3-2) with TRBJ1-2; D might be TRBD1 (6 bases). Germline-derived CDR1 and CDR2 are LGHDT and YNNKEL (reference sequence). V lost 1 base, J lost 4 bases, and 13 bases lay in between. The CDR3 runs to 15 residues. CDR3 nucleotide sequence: TGTGCCAGCAGCCAAGCGGTCAGGGGTAGCTATGGCTACACCTTC. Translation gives CASSQAVRGSYGYTF.

CDR3 sequence reads: CASSNSQGAGGQNEQFF. Here the CDR3 DNA reads TGTGCCAGCAGTAATAGCCAAGGAGCGGGAGGGCAGAATGAGCAGTTCTTC. V is TRBV25-1 and J is TRBJ2-1, with 10 bases fitting TRBD2. The germline V gene encodes CDR1 MGHDK and CDR2 SYGVNS. Trimming cost V 5 bases and J 7 bases; bases outside gene matches: 14. The CDR3 has 17 residues.

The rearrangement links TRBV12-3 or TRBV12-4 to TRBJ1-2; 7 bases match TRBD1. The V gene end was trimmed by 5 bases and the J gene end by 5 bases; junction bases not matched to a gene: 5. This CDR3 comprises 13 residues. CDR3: CASSPDRTYGYTF. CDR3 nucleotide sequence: TGTGCCAGCAGTCCGGACAGGACTTATGGCTACACCTTC.

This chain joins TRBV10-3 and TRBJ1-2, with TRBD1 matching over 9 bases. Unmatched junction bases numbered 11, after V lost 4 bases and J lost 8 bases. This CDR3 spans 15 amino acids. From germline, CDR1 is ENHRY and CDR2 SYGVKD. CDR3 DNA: TGTGCCATCAGTGGCCCGGACAGGGGTGAGGGGGGCTACACCTTC. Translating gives CAISGPDRGEGGYTF.